What follows describes a single T cell receptor beta chain. The antigen is not known. Total RNA extracted from each sample amounted to at least 5 micrograms. The data originate from a study of blood T cells in healthy people across ages. The authors ran a second PCR of about 6 to 11 cycles using a sample-barcoded 5' primer and a J-beta primer mix. Every molecule of cDNA carried a tag from a template-switch adaptor with 12 random nucleotides. TCRdb reprocessed the 5' RACE reads via MiXCR and lists one record per CDR3 protein. Of roughly 900,000 distinct CDR3 sequences in the sample, 48% were seen once. The study, taken as a whole, reports: The study found TCR beta diversity correlated strongly with naive T cell percentage.

This TCR was sampled from a man aged 25-45 years in good health. Sequencing was done on a sample of blood.

The CDR3 DNA reads as TGCAGTGCTAGGGACAGTTCGGTTTGGGGCACTGAAGCTTTCTTT. This gives the protein CSARDSSVWGTEAFF. The J gene is TRBJ1-1, the V gene TRBV20-1; tentative D call: TRBD1 (6 bases). With 3 bases removed from V and 4 bases from J, the gap between germline ends came to 18 bases. Germline loops: CDR1 DFQATT, CDR2 SNEGSKA (reference sequence). This CDR3 is built from 15 residues.